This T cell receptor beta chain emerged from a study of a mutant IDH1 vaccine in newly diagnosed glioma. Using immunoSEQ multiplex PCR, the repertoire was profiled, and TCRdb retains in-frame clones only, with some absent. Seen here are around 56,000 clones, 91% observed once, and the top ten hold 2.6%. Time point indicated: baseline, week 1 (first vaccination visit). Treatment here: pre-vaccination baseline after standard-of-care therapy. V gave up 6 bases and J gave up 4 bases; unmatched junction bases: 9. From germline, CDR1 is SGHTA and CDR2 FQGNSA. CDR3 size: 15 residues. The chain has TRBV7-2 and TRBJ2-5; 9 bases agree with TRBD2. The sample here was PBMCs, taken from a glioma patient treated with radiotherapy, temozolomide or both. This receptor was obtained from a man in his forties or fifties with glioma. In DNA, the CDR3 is TGTGCCAGCAGGGCCACTGGGACTAGCAGAGAGACCCAGTACTTC. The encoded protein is CASRATGTSRETQYF.